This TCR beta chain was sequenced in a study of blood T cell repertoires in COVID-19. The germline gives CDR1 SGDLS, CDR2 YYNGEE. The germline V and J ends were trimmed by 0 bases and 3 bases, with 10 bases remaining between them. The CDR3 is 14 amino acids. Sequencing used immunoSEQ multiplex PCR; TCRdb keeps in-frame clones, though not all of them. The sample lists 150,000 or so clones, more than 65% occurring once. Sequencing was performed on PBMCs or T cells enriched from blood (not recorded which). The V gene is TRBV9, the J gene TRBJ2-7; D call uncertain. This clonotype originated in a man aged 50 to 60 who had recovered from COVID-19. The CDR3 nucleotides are TGTGCCAGCAGCGTAGACAGTTCCGTCTACGAGCAGTACTTC. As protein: CASSVDSSVYEQYF.